This entry lists 30 T cell receptor beta chains sequenced from one sample in a study of T cells of healthy individuals. Using its own MiXCR run on the 5' RACE reads, TCRdb lists one record per CDR3 protein. This sample has about 100,000 distinct CDR3 sequences, with 15% to 20% found just once. These receptors were obtained from a human donor in good health.

Only a few counts were recorded for this clonotype. The rearrangement uses TRBV28 and TRBJ2-3, with 7 bases identical to TRBD2. J lost 4 bases, V lost 5 bases, and 12 bases had no gene match. The CDR3 is 16 amino acids. Germline loops: CDR1 MDHEN, CDR2 SYDVKM. In DNA form, the CDR3 reads TGTGCCAGCAGTACCCGGACTAGTGGCTTAGCAGATACGCAGTATTTT. Translating it yields CASSTRTSGLADTQYF.

The chain couples TRBV9 to TRBJ2-5; 9 bases are a match to TRBD2. J was trimmed by 4 bases and V by 0 bases; bases with no gene match: 10. CDR1 and CDR2 from the germline V gene are SGDLS and YYNGEE. This CDR3 contains 17 residues. DNA for the CDR3: TGTGCCAGCAGCGTAGAGAGCGGGAGGCCCATGATAGAGACCCAGTACTTC. This sequence encodes CASSVESGRPMIETQYF.

This clonotype has at least ten counts. The chain couples TRBV20-1 to TRBJ2-7, with TRBD1 matching over 8 bases. Germline loops: CDR1 DFQATT, CDR2 SNEGSKA (reference sequence). The CDR3 covers 15 residues. Trimming cost V 6 bases and J 1 base; bases outside gene matches: 11. CDR3 protein: CSAHNRGQVSYEQYF. The CDR3 nucleotides are TGCAGTGCCCATAACCGGGGACAGGTATCCTACGAGCAGTACTTC.

This clonotype was found a few times. V and J are TRBV7-8 and TRBJ2-7; 13 bases align to TRBD2. V was pared by 2 bases and J by 6 bases, with 4 bases of the junction left unmatched. The CDR3 is made up of 15 amino acids. Per germline, CDR1 SGHVS and CDR2 FQNEAQ. The DNA of the CDR3 is TGTGCCAGCAGCTTAACTAGCGGGGGGGCCGGCGAGCAGTACTTC. This sequence encodes CASSLTSGGAGEQYF.

In its sample, this clonotype was seen many times. This sequence joins TRBV18 and TRBJ2-7, with 10 nucleotides matching TRBD2. This CDR3 spans 16 amino acids. V was clipped by 5 bases and J by 3 bases; unmatched bases: 10. From germline, CDR1 is KGHSH and CDR2 LQKENI. The CDR3 DNA is TGTGCCAGCTCAGGACGACTAGCGGGTTCCGACTACGAGCAGTACTTC. This gives the protein CASSGRLAGSDYEQYF.

With respect to this clonotype: The final CDR3 position lacks the conserved phenylalanine or tryptophan, pointing to a likely read error. The DNA is omitted, as the CDR3 cannot be located on it reliably, and the CDR3 follows TCRdb's listing. The rearrangement joins TRBV20-1 to TRBJ2-5; the D segment call TRBD1 is taken from the table without a DNA check. The CDR3 is 8 residues long, ends included. The germline V gene encodes CDR1 DFQATT and CDR2 SNEGSKA (reference sequence). The CDR3 loop reads CSAQTGPI.

This clonotype was counted many times. J is TRBJ1-4 and V is TRBV12-3 or TRBV12-4; the D is unclear. V was clipped by 4 bases and J by 6 bases, with 9 bases between them. This CDR3 is 13 amino acids long. CDR3 amino acids: CASSWGGDEKLFF. CDR3 DNA sequence: TGTGCCAGCAGTTGGGGAGGCGATGAAAAACTGTTTTTT.

This clonotype has ten or more counts. The V and J genes are TRBV6-2 or TRBV6-3 and TRBJ2-1; 7 bases are shared with TRBD2. Germline trimming cut 0 bases from V and 7 bases from J; bases unmatched to any gene: 6. Germline values: CDR1 MNHEY, CDR2 SVGEGT. This CDR3 comprises 15 residues. CDR3 loop: CASSYSNGGGNEQFF. The DNA for the CDR3 is TGTGCCAGCAGTTACTCGAACGGCGGGGGAAATGAGCAGTTCTTC.

This clonotype was counted ten times or more. The rearrangement joins TRBV28 to TRBJ1-3; D unresolved. Germline V gives CDR1 MDHEN, CDR2 SYDVKM. The CDR3 loop spans 12 amino acids. V was trimmed by 8 bases and J by 2 bases, leaving 7 bases between them. The CDR3 spells CASSTPGNTIYF. The CDR3 DNA reads as TGTGCCAGCTCTACTCCTGGAAACACCATATATTTT. The full variable domain, completed using reference TRBV28 and TRBJ1-3, is DVKVTQSSRYLVKRTGEKVFLECVQDMDHENMFWYRQDPGLGLRLIYFSYDVKMKEKGDIPEGYSVSREKKERFSLILESASTNQTSMYLCASSTPGNTIYFGEGSWLTVV.

V is TRBV28 and J is TRBJ2-3, with a tentative D call TRBD1 (6 bases). CDR1 MDHEN and CDR2 SYDVKM come from the germline V gene. The CDR3 runs 17 residues. Trimming cost V 6 bases and J 4 bases, with 23 bases left between them. CDR3 DNA: TGTGCCAGCAGGGCTATCTTTGAAGAGGGGGATCCAGATACGCAGTATTTT. Protein sequence: CASRAIFEEGDPDTQYF.

The gene calls are TRBV4-3 and TRBJ2-5; 14 bases map to TRBD2. The CDR3 length is 17 residues. Germline values: CDR1 LGHNA, CDR2 YSLEER. Trimming removed 0 bases from V and 3 bases from J; junction bases left unmatched: 3. The CDR3 spells CASSQDLGLAGEETQYF. The CDR3 region has the DNA TGCGCCAGCAGCCAAGATCTGGGACTAGCGGGAGAAGAGACCCAGTACTTC.

This clonotype came up many times. This chain's CDR3 is CSANRGDTQYF. DNA for the CDR3: TGCAGTGCAAACAGGGGGGATACGCAGTATTTT. V is TRBV20-1 and J is TRBJ2-3; 8 bases fit TRBD1. Germline CDR1 is DFQATT and CDR2 is SNEGSKA (reference sequence). The CDR3 is made up of 11 amino acids. The V and J ends lost 6 bases and 6 bases, in that order; junction bases with no gene match: 2.

This clonotype came up many times. The chain combines TRBV5-1 with TRBJ1-1; a possible D gene is TRBD1 (5 bases). Germline assignment: CDR1 SGHRS and CDR2 YFSETQ. V was cut by 7 bases and J by 0 bases, with 10 bases left in between. The CDR3 sequence is 13 residues long. CDR3 sequence: CASYGQMNTEAFF. Written as DNA, the CDR3 is TGCGCCAGCTACGGACAAATGAACACTGAAGCTTTCTTT.

The chain has TRBV7-2 and TRBJ1-6; D gene unclear. The CDR3 has 15 residues. V was shortened by 5 bases and J by 6 bases, with 14 bases between the two germline ends. The germline V gene has CDR1 SGHTA and CDR2 FQGNSA. The CDR3, as DNA: TGTGCCAGCAGCCGAAAGGAGGTGGCTAATTCACCCCTCCACTTT. Its protein product is CASSRKEVANSPLHF.

This rearrangement joins TRBV6-1 to TRBJ1-1; tentative D call: TRBD1 (6 bases). Trimming removed 6 bases at V and 3 bases at J, with 14 bases between. The CDR3 totals 14 residues. Germline values: CDR1 MNHNS, CDR2 SASEGT. In DNA form, the CDR3 reads TGTGCCAGCAGCACGGAGGGGGAGGACACTGAAGCTTTCTTT. Amino acid sequence: CASSTEGEDTEAFF.

This rearrangement joins TRBV11-1 to TRBJ2-1; D not resolved. The CDR3 totals 16 residues. The ends were cut back, 5 bases at V and 0 bases at J, with 14 bases in the middle. Germline CDR1 and CDR2: SGHAT and FQDESV (reference sequence). The CDR3 loop reads CASSPETLSSYNEQFF. The CDR3 bases are TGTGCCAGCAGCCCTGAGACCCTTAGCTCCTACAATGAGCAGTTCTTC.

Here the CDR3 reads CASSFPQSSYEQYF. CDR3 DNA: TGTGCCAGCAGCTTCCCCCAGAGCTCCTACGAGCAGTACTTC. This chain links TRBV7-9 with TRBJ2-7; D gene unclear. Germline-derived CDR1 and CDR2 are SEHNR and FQNEAQ (reference sequence). This CDR3 contains 14 residues. The ends were cut back, 3 bases at V and 0 bases at J, with 9 bases in the middle.

J is TRBJ2-2 and V is TRBV12-3 or TRBV12-4; D gene unclear. V lost 8 bases and J lost 3, with 10 bases in between. CDR3 length: 13 amino acids. CDR3 in amino acids: CASHWVYTGELFF. The CDR3 DNA sequence: TGTGCCAGCCATTGGGTATACACCGGGGAGCTGTTTTTT.

V usage is TRBV27 and J usage is TRBJ1-2; D is possibly TRBD1 (5 bases). Germline loops: CDR1 MNHEY, CDR2 SMNVEV (reference sequence). V was trimmed by 5 bases and J by 7 bases, leaving 20 bases between them. This CDR3 region has 15 residues. In DNA, the CDR3 is TGTGCCAGCAGTGCACAGGTCTTTTCTCCGGGTGGCTACACCTTC. This translates into CASSAQVFSPGGYTF.

The table lists this clonotype with a few counts. The chain links TRBV4-3 to TRBJ2-1; 10 bases line up with TRBD2. The CDR3 length is 16 residues. V gave up 3 bases and J gave up 3 bases; unmatched junction bases: 5. Germline V gene data show CDR1 as LGHNA and CDR2 as YSLEER. The CDR3, as DNA: TGCGCCAGCAGCCATGGACTAGCGGTGAACTACAATGAGCAGTTCTTC. This sequence encodes CASSHGLAVNYNEQFF.

Comments on this clonotype: One end of the junction varies from germline; a read error may be responsible. This chain joins TRBV12-3 or TRBV12-4 and TRBJ2-2, with TRBD2 as a possible D gene (6 bases). The CDR3 runs 15 residues. The CDR3 nucleotides read TGTGCCAGCCTCTGGGGCGGGGTAGCTTCCGGGGAGCTGTATTTT. It encodes CASLWGGVASGELYF.

The chain carries TRBV7-2 and TRBJ2-3; no firm D call. Germline-derived CDR1 and CDR2 are SGHTA and FQGNSA. V gave up 5 bases and J gave up 2 bases, with 11 bases separating them. This CDR3 is built from 14 residues. The CDR3 nucleotides read TGTGCCAGCAGCCTCACGAGATACACAGATACGCAGTATTTT. Translation: CASSLTRYTDTQYF.

This rearrangement joins TRBV3-1 to TRBJ2-1; tentatively, D is TRBD2 (5 bases). This CDR3 spans 17 amino acids. Trimming pared 4 bases from V and 4 bases from J, leaving 20 bases between. CDR1 LGHDT and CDR2 YNNKEL come from the germline V gene (reference sequence). CDR3 sequence reads: CASSPPRTSLAYNEQFF. The CDR3 nucleotides are TGTGCCAGCAGCCCGCCCCGAACTAGTCTTGCTTACAATGAGCAGTTCTTC.

This clonotype has at least ten counts. The chain recombines TRBV28 with TRBJ1-5, with 9 bases fitting TRBD1. The CDR3 loop spans 15 amino acids. V trimming: 6 bases; J trimming: 3 bases; junction bases outside the gene matches: 6. Germline-derived CDR1 and CDR2 are MDHEN and SYDVKM. CDR3 DNA: TGTGCCAGCAGGGACGACAGGGGGAACAATCAGCCCCAGCATTTT. Translating gives CASRDDRGNNQPQHF.

This clonotype was seen only a few times. V usage is TRBV5-1 and J usage is TRBJ2-5; D is perhaps TRBD2 (6 bases). CDR3 length: 15 amino acids. Per germline, CDR1 SGHRS and CDR2 YFSETQ. V dropped 0 bases and J dropped 5 bases, with 14 bases sitting between them. CDR3 nucleotides: TGCGCCAGCAGCTTGGGAGCGCTAGCGCTCGAGACCCAGTACTTC. Translated, it gives CASSLGALALETQYF.

This clonotype appeared a few times. The genes are TRBV28 and TRBJ2-1, with D unresolved. Trimming removed 2 bases from V and 9 bases from J, with 8 bases in between. Germline V gene lookup returns CDR1 MDHEN and CDR2 SYDVKM. This CDR3 contains 12 residues. In DNA, the CDR3 is TGTGCCAGCAGTTTAGAGCGAGTTGAGCAGTTCTTC. This encodes CASSLERVEQFF. The full variable domain, completed using reference TRBV28 and TRBJ2-1, is DVKVTQSSRYLVKRTGEKVFLECVQDMDHENMFWYRQDPGLGLRLIYFSYDVKMKEKGDIPEGYSVSREKKERFSLILESASTNQTSMYLCASSLERVEQFFGPGTRLTVL.

A few counts support this clonotype. The chain combines TRBV2 with TRBJ1-1, with a possible D match to TRBD1 (5 bases). Germline V gives CDR1 SNHLY, CDR2 FYNNEI. Trimming removed 6 bases from V and 5 bases from J, with 13 bases in between. This CDR3 is built from 13 residues. The CDR3 protein is CASRTAPGTEAFF. Here the CDR3 DNA reads TGTGCCAGCAGGACAGCCCCGGGGACTGAAGCTTTCTTT.

The rearrangement joins TRBV18 to TRBJ2-4; D is ambiguous. Germline V gives CDR1 KGHSH, CDR2 LQKENI. Trimming cost V 2 bases and J 0 bases, with 2 bases left between them. This CDR3 comprises 13 residues. The CDR3 DNA follows: TGTGCCAGCTCACCAGAAGCCAAAAACATTCAGTACTTC. Protein product: CASSPEAKNIQYF.

This clonotype has just a few counts. The rearrangement joins TRBV28 to TRBJ1-1; 8 bases line up with TRBD1. After removal of 5 bases from V and 1 base from J, the junction contained 15 bases not matched to a gene. The CDR3 is made up of 18 amino acids. Germline lookup yields CDR1 MDHEN and CDR2 SYDVKM. CDR3 sequence: CASSLGLPGQAWNTEAFF. The CDR3 DNA reads as TGTGCCAGCAGTCTGGGGTTACCGGGACAGGCCTGGAACACTGAAGCTTTCTTT.

This clonotype has a count of ten or more. The chain joins TRBV12-3 or TRBV12-4 to TRBJ1-3; tentatively, D is TRBD1 (5 bases). CDR3 length equals 14 residues. V gave up 3 bases and J gave up 0 bases, with 6 bases separating them. The chain's CDR3 is CASSFGGSGNTIYF. CDR3 DNA: TGTGCCAGCAGTTTTGGGGGCTCTGGAAACACCATATATTTT.